One sample yielded the 26 T cell receptor beta chains listed below, sequenced in a study of T-cell reconstitution after alpha-beta-depleted transplantation in children. Preparation of the TCRbeta library used unique molecular identifiers. TCRdb itself ran the PCR reads through MiXCR, one entry per CDR3 protein. The sample consists of about 240,000 distinct CDR3 sequences, 20% to 30% of them appearing once. The specimen was PBMCs, collected before TCRalphabeta/CD19-depleted stem cell transplant. These receptors came from a girl aged 2 to 9 with Fanconi anemia, due to receive a stem cell transplant.

This clonotype was recorded a few times. The J gene is TRBJ2-6, the V gene TRBV6-5; D remains ambiguous. V lost 3 bases to trimming and J lost 0 bases, with 6 bases between them. The V gene's germline CDR1 is MNHEY and CDR2 SVGAGI. The CDR3 extends over 15 amino acids. In DNA form, the CDR3 reads TGTGCCAGCAGTTATGGGTACTCTGGGGCCAACGTCCTGACTTTC. Translated, it gives CASSYGYSGANVLTF.

The V gene is TRBV4-2, the J gene TRBJ2-7; perhaps TRBD2 as D (6 bases). The V gene's germline CDR1 is LGHNA and CDR2 YNFKEQ. V lost 1 base to trimming and J lost 5 bases, with 15 bases between them. This CDR3 contains 15 residues. The CDR3 coding sequence is TGTGCCAGCAGCCAAGCGGGAGCCCCTTTGGACGAGCAGTACTTC. This sequence encodes CASSQAGAPLDEQYF.

This clonotype was seen repeatedly, ten times or more. The chain carries TRBV25-1 and TRBJ2-5, with TRBD1 as a possible D gene (5 bases). The germline V gene encodes CDR1 MGHDK and CDR2 SYGVNS. V lost 8 bases and J 6 bases, leaving 16 bases between the germline ends. There are 13 residues in the CDR3. CDR3 sequence reads: CASGRTWGKTQYF. DNA of the CDR3: TGTGCCAGCGGACGGACATGGGGCAAGACCCAGTACTTC.

This clonotype came up a few times. This chain links TRBV6-5 with TRBJ1-1; possible D gene TRBD1, 5 bases. Germline CDR1 and CDR2: MNHEY and SVGAGI. V shed 2 bases and J shed 2 bases, with 15 bases lying between them. CDR3 length equals 16 residues. CDR3 DNA sequence: TGTGCCAGCAGTTACATATCCTACGGGACTAACACTGAAGCTTTCTTT. This gives the protein CASSYISYGTNTEAFF.

This clonotype was observed a few times. V and J are TRBV28 and TRBJ2-7; no clear D gene. CDR3 length equals 11 residues. V was pared by 7 bases and J by 2 bases, with 6 bases between. The germline V gene has CDR1 MDHEN and CDR2 SYDVKM. The CDR3 sequence is CASTSPYEQYF. The CDR3 bases are TGTGCCAGCACCTCCCCCTACGAGCAGTACTTC.

This clonotype has at least ten counts. The V and J genes are TRBV20-1 and TRBJ2-2; 8 positions match TRBD2. V trimming: 3 bases; J trimming: 2 bases; junction bases outside the gene matches: 14. The CDR3 has 18 amino acids. Germline V gene lookup returns CDR1 DFQATT and CDR2 SNEGSKA (reference sequence). The CDR3 loop reads CSASRVLAGGLNTGELFF. The CDR3 DNA is TGCAGTGCTAGTCGAGTACTGGCGGGGGGACTTAACACCGGGGAGCTGTTTTTT.

The rearrangement links TRBV12-3 or TRBV12-4 to TRBJ2-7; TRBD2 matches at 10 bases. The CDR3 totals 16 residues. With 5 bases clipped from V and 4 bases from J, the junction kept 11 bases outside the gene matches. As DNA, the CDR3 is TGTGCCAGCAGTGACCCACTAGCGGGAAATGGGTACGAGCAGTACTTC. Residues: CASSDPLAGNGYEQYF.

V usage is TRBV6-1 and J usage is TRBJ2-1; D is ambiguous. V lost 4 bases, J lost 0 bases, and 13 bases lay in between. The CDR3 runs to 16 residues. CDR1 MNHNS and CDR2 SASEGT come from the germline V gene. As DNA, the CDR3 is TGTGCCAGCAGTGCCCCAGCAGGTGGCTCCTACAATGAGCAGTTCTTC. Its protein is CASSAPAGGSYNEQFF.

In this sample, this clonotype turned up many times. This chain uses TRBV27 with TRBJ2-1; 11 bases agree with TRBD1. The ends lost 6 bases at V and 3 bases at J; junction bases unmatched: 4. The germline V gene encodes CDR1 MNHEY and CDR2 SMNVEV (reference sequence). The CDR3 runs 15 residues. CDR3 nucleotides: TGTGCCAGCAGGAGCGGGACAGGGGGCTACAATGAGCAGTTCTTC. It translates to CASRSGTGGYNEQFF.

This clonotype was observed at least ten times. The chain joins TRBV12-3 or TRBV12-4 to TRBJ2-3; 8 nucleotides align to TRBD2. The CDR3 sequence is 17 residues long. J was trimmed by 0 bases and V by 5 bases; bases with no gene match: 10. As DNA, the CDR3 is TGTGCCAGCAGTGCGGGGACTAGGGGAGTTAGCACAGATACGCAGTATTTT. It specifies CASSAGTRGVSTDTQYF.

This clonotype was seen repeatedly, ten times or more. The V and J genes are TRBV29-1 and TRBJ2-6; D is ambiguous. V shed 1 base and J shed 6 bases, with 7 bases lying between them. Per germline, CDR1 SQVTM and CDR2 ANQGSEA. The CDR3 loop spans 13 amino acids. For the CDR3, the DNA is TGCAGCGTTGAAGTCGGCGCGGCCAACGTCCTGACTTTC. It is translated as CSVEVGAANVLTF.

The chain uses TRBV2 and TRBJ2-5; D unresolved. V lost 3 bases, J lost 4 bases, and 9 bases lay in between. Germline CDR1 reads SNHLY; CDR2 reads FYNNEI. The CDR3 covers 13 residues. In DNA, the CDR3 is TGTGCCAGCAGTGATCCTAGTACAGAGACCCAGTACTTC. Translation: CASSDPSTETQYF.

This clonotype was seen ten or more times. This chain uses TRBV5-4 with TRBJ2-5; D call uncertain. V lost 4 bases, J lost 5 bases, and 15 bases lay in between. The CDR3 is made up of 14 amino acids. The V gene's germline CDR1 is SGHNT and CDR2 YYREEE (reference sequence). CDR3: CASSPEWSRETQYF. CDR3 sequence (DNA): TGTGCCAGCAGCCCCGAATGGAGCAGGGAGACCCAGTACTTC.

This clonotype was seen ten or more times. The V call is TRBV6-4, the J call TRBJ2-3; perhaps TRBD2 as D (5 bases). Germline assignment: CDR1 MRHNA and CDR2 SNTAGT. Trimming cost V 2 bases and J 2 bases, with 8 bases left between them. The CDR3 spans 14 residues. The CDR3 loop reads CASSDGSHTDTQYF. The CDR3, as DNA: TGTGCCAGCAGTGACGGGAGCCACACAGATACGCAGTATTTT.

This clonotype was seen a few times. This rearrangement joins TRBV5-1 to TRBJ2-1; possibly TRBD2 for D (7 bases). V shed 2 bases and J shed 6 bases, with 15 bases lying between them. The CDR3 sequence is 15 residues long. Germline lookup yields CDR1 SGHRS and CDR2 YFSETQ. The CDR3 reads CASSLAGQPVNEQFF. Here the CDR3 DNA reads TGCGCCAGCAGCTTAGCGGGACAACCAGTCAATGAGCAGTTCTTC. The full variable domain, in which reference TRBV5-1 and TRBJ2-1 provide the parts outside the CDR3, is KAGVTQTPRYLIKTRGQQVTLSCSPISGHRSVSWYQQTPGQGLQFLFEYFSETQRNKGNFPGRFSGRQFSNSRSEMNVSTLELGDSALYLCASSLAGQPVNEQFFGPGTRLTVL.

This clonotype was seen at least ten times. The chain uses TRBV12-3 or TRBV12-4 and TRBJ2-5; D gene unclear. The CDR3 has 13 residues. The V gene lost 3 bases and the J gene lost 3 bases, with 8 bases spanning the gap. CDR3 DNA sequence: TGTGCCAGCAGTTTTTGGGAAAAAGAGACCCAGTACTTC. Its translation: CASSFWEKETQYF.

This clonotype has a count of ten or more. The rearrangement links TRBV18 to TRBJ2-5; 7 bases agree with TRBD1. Germline V gives CDR1 KGHSH, CDR2 LQKENI. This CDR3 is 13 amino acids long. V shed 6 bases, J shed 5 bases, and the junction held 6 bases outside the gene matches. In nucleotides, the CDR3 is TGTGCCAGCTCGTCGACAGGGACGGAGACCCAGTACTTC. It encodes CASSSTGTETQYF.

V usage is TRBV20-1 and J usage is TRBJ2-3; 11 bases line up with TRBD2. The CDR3 loop spans 16 amino acids. Per germline, CDR1 DFQATT and CDR2 SNEGSKA (reference sequence). Trimming removed 5 bases from V and 1 base from J; junction bases left unmatched: 8. CDR3 in amino acids: CSAYSGTSGRTDTQYF. For the CDR3, the DNA is TGCAGTGCTTATTCCGGGACTAGCGGCCGCACAGATACGCAGTATTTT.

This chain connects TRBV20-1 to TRBJ2-7; TRBD2 aligns across 7 bases. Germline V CDR1 and CDR2: DFQATT, SNEGSKA (reference sequence). The junction had 5 bases not matched to a gene; V was cut back by 3 bases and J by 3 bases. CDR3 length equals 13 residues. The CDR3 region is CSASRGVSYEQYF. In nucleotides, the CDR3 is TGCAGTGCTAGTCGGGGGGTAAGCTACGAGCAGTACTTC.

Of note for this clonotype: An end of the junction does not agree with germline; a read error may underlie this. The V call is TRBV12-3 or TRBV12-4, the J call TRBJ2-7; 8 bases agree with TRBD1. This CDR3 has 15 residues. Here the CDR3 DNA reads TGTGCCAGCAATTTACTTGGACAGGGCCCCTACGAGCAGTACTTC. This codes for CASNLLGQGPYEQYF.

The chain is built from TRBV10-3 and TRBJ2-1; weak D call: TRBD2 (7 bases). The CDR3 is 15 amino acids. In germline, CDR1 is ENHRY, CDR2 SYGVKD. Trimming took off 3 bases at V and 7 bases at J, with 16 bases between the two ends. CDR3 nucleotide sequence: TGTGCCATCAGTGACCACAGGGTGGGGGGGAATGAGCAGTTCTTC. This encodes CAISDHRVGGNEQFF.

The chain recombines TRBV29-1 with TRBJ1-2; the D is unclear. This CDR3 has 13 residues. Germline V gene sequence: CDR1 SQVTM, CDR2 ANQGSEA. Trimming shortened V by 1 base and J by 4 bases, and 10 bases separated the two germline ends. CDR3 nucleotide sequence: TGCAGCGTTGAAGGCGAGTCTAGCTATGGCTACACCTTC. Its protein product is CSVEGESSYGYTF.

The rearrangement uses TRBV7-9 and TRBJ2-3; D gene unclear. CDR1 is SEHNR and CDR2 is FQNEAQ in the germline V gene (reference sequence). V lost 1 base and J 6 bases, leaving 8 bases between the germline ends. The CDR3 is made up of 13 amino acids. CDR3 region: CASSLGTTDTQYF. The DNA for the CDR3 is TGTGCCAGCAGCTTAGGCACTACGGATACGCAGTATTTT.

The chain carries TRBV5-1 and TRBJ1-2; 7 bases match TRBD1. From germline, CDR1 is SGHRS and CDR2 YFSETQ. This CDR3 has 11 residues. The ends lost 4 bases at V and 8 bases at J; junction bases unmatched: 2. CDR3 nucleotides: TGCGCCAGCAGCAGGGGGCGCGGCTACACCTTC. As protein: CASSRGRGYTF.

Notes on this clonotype: Given a much more abundant clone one base away, this may be a read error. The rearrangement uses TRBV5-1 and TRBJ2-7; 10 nucleotides agree with TRBD1. The CDR3 covers 16 residues. Germline V gives CDR1 SGHRS, CDR2 YFSETQ. The CDR3 nucleotides are TGCGCCAGCAGCTTCCACCGGACAGGGGGGGACTACGAGCATTACTTC. It encodes CASSFHRTGGDYEHYF.

This clonotype was found many times. The chain links TRBV28 to TRBJ2-3, with D unresolved. The V gene's germline CDR1 is MDHEN and CDR2 SYDVKM. This CDR3 region has 14 residues. The V end was cut by 2 bases, the J end by 2 bases, with 8 bases between. CDR3 residues: CASSLSWDTDTQYF. In DNA form, the CDR3 reads TGTGCCAGCAGTTTAAGTTGGGACACAGATACGCAGTATTTT. The full variable domain, completed using reference TRBV28 and TRBJ2-3, is DVKVTQSSRYLVKRTGEKVFLECVQDMDHENMFWYRQDPGLGLRLIYFSYDVKMKEKGDIPEGYSVSREKKERFSLILESASTNQTSMYLCASSLSWDTDTQYFGPGTRLTVL.